The clone carrying this TCR beta chain has just one count. Antigen: not known. This record comes from a study of T cell repertoires in cytomegalovirus infection. Study information: Recently described HLA-C-restricted plus well-studied HLA-B-restricted CMV epitopes were used. Shared public TCR beta signatures pointed to both CMV infection and a matching HLA type. General study results and limits: The ex vivo response was dominated by HLA-C-restricted CMV-specific TCR beta clonotypes.

TCRdb itself ran the reads through MiXCR, one entry per CDR3 protein. The sample holds hundreds of thousands of distinct CDR3 sequences, about a third seen once. The V and J ends lost 1 base and 5 bases, in that order; junction bases with no gene match: 7. The length of the CDR3 is 15 residues. Germline V lookup: CDR1 SGHRS, CDR2 YFSETQ. The gene calls are TRBV5-1 and TRBJ1-1; 8 bases line up with TRBD1. This clonotype was obtained from a human donor in good health (CMV status not recorded). Some clones in this sample may be carry-over from other donors' samples. Sequencing was performed on cultured CD8+ T cells from PBMCs, taken from culture after CMV antigen stimulation. Here the CDR3 reads CASSLRGRGLTEAFF. The CDR3 DNA follows: TGCGCCAGCAGCTTGAGAGGCAGGGGGCTTACTGAAGCTTTCTTT.